Below, one T cell receptor beta chain is given with its context. Its antigen is still unknown. This sample was taken from a study of cytomegalovirus exposure and HLA in healthy donors. In nominal health when sampled, donors likely had unrecorded immune exposures nonetheless. Points from the study as a whole: The study designated around 150 TCR beta chains cytomegalovirus-associated.

PCR employed 60 Vbeta and 13 Jbeta primers. Assay: immunoSEQ multiplex PCR; the TCRdb copy retains only in-frame clones and omits some. The sample carries fewer than 200,000 clones, about three quarters recorded once. CDR3 length equals 15 residues. The V end lost 4 bases, the J end lost 4 bases, and 16 bases lay between the germline ends. Germline V gene lookup returns CDR1 LGHNA and CDR2 YNFKEQ. The V gene is TRBV4-2, the J gene TRBJ1-2; D gene unclear. The sequence came from a female donor in good health and CMV-seronegative. The sequenced sample consisted of PBMCs. CDR3 residues: CASSPLVSRSYGYTF. The CDR3 nucleotides read TGTGCCAGCAGCCCCCTGGTTAGCAGAAGCTATGGCTACACCTTC.